This TCR beta chain was recovered during a study of cytomegalovirus exposure and HLA in healthy donors (dated by TCRdb to the late 2010s). Study-wide context: An earlier analysis of fewer than 750 of the donors reported 276 Gb of sequence data and some 110 million unique TCR beta sequences obtained from roughly 180 million T cells. An early release that covered roughly 600 HLA-typed donors contained 250 to 350 gigabases of sequencing data and about 93 million unique TCR sequences. Of the roughly 410 genotyped donors, less than 85% were placed in the genetic ancestry cluster associated with self-reported Caucasian donors. The study was designed to test whether signatures of past pathogen exposure could be identified by cataloging public T cell receptors. The study profiled the T cell repertoires of hundreds of subjects by immunosequencing and related them to cytomegalovirus serostatus. A separate validation cohort of roughly 110 different subjects was used in addition to the roughly 720-subject first cohort. The study combined high-throughput TCR immunosequencing, statistical association of individual TCRs with disease status, and machine learning to predict cytomegalovirus infection status. A later analysis re-analyzed previously published TCR beta repertoires from 666 donors and added high-resolution HLA genotyping to study TCR occurrence patterns. Rather than using new phenotypic data, the later analysis identified candidate immune exposures from TCR beta sequences and from how often those sequences occurred across donors. In an earlier analysis of roughly 540 of the donors, high-throughput TCR beta sequencing was used to judge whether each TCR beta V gene segment behaved as functional or pseudogenic. Donor age, sex, ethnicity and CMV serostatus were compiled alongside the repertoire data. A later genetic analysis used genome-wide SNP genotypes for about 65% of the 666 donors, treating that subset as a discovery cohort. Every discovery cohort repertoire had been produced on one sequencing platform. Class I and class II HLA loci were covered by the typing at four-digit resolution. Typing coverage varied by locus: about 620-640 donors for A, B, C, DRB1 and DQB1; approximately 500 for DQA1; about 600 for DPA1; around 490 for DPB1. Roughly 5 DR-DQ haplotypes were handled as single units for association and clustering because linkage in the cohort was strong. On average, 235,054 unique TCR beta nucleotide sequences were sequenced per donor among some 420 genotyped donors of the cohort, with roughly 18% of those sequences being non-productive. The research as a whole found: A later analysis found that most CMV-associated TCR beta chains appeared HLA-restricted, with HLA associations seemingly driven largely by CMV exposure. The only immune exposure information available for the cohort was CMV serostatus. Linkage disequilibrium might explain the correlated functional status among segregating V segments, but an unknown experimental factor could not be excluded. In a later analysis, several top co-occurrence clusters were reported to appear linked to parvovirus B19, influenza, CMV and Epstein-Barr virus. In this cohort, only TCR beta chains were sequenced, and detectable features were limited by the absence of alpha or paired-chain data. Seventeen rarely observed V segments, including chromosome 9 orphons, were excluded from the earlier analysis of several hundred of the donors because counts were too low. A further reported finding was that TCR beta sequences accurately predicted the HLA-A and HLA-B alleles for most subjects in the first cohort. According to a later genetic analysis, donors in an Asian-associated ancestry cluster had fewer N-insertions in productive TCRs than the approximately 700-donor mean. A group of highly shared sequence variants was considered likely to be a technical artifact of the sequencing pipeline. In a later analysis, HLA-associated TCR beta chains showed more clonal expansion and lower generation probabilities than non-associated chains that were equally common. An association between a missense DCLRE1C variant and V-gene and J-gene trimming of TCR beta chains was found in a later genetic analysis and replicated in an independent cohort. A total of 150 or so TCR beta chains were listed by the study as associated with cytomegalovirus. When HLA alleles, especially DR and DQ, strongly co-occurred, attributing TCR associations to individual alleles was difficult. Across donors, most TCR sequences were observed very rarely, whereas some public TCRs were present in many individuals. Three of the identified cytomegalovirus-associated TCR beta chains were confirmed in vitro to be specific for cytomegalovirus antigens. Because HLA typing was unavailable for some donors at each locus, only the typed subset was used in association tests. In both the original and validation cohorts, the classifier was reported to diagnose cytomegalovirus status with high specificity and sensitivity. Because the 87-base-pair reads could not distinguish some IMGT-functional V segments, including TRBV6-2 and TRBV6-3, those segments were excluded. Sequencing depth was assumed to be roughly uniform across donors in the presence/absence analyses, though that assumption may not hold. According to a later analysis, TCR association rates differed among HLA loci, with DRB1 alleles showing the most associated TCRs and HLA-C alleles showing the fewest. The authors suggested that the approach could potentially be generalized to other disease states and immunological phenotypes. Specific HLA alleles were associated with roughly 17,000 TCR beta sequences at a false discovery rate of 0.05 in a later analysis. An earlier analysis of some 560 of the donors showed that most TCR beta V segments appeared in productive rearrangements either about 90% or about 30% of the time, which broadly matched IMGT annotations.

Libraries were made using the immunoSEQ multiplex PCR assay. For the multiplex PCR, a mixture combining 60 forward primers for TCR Vbeta segments and 13 reverse primers for TCR Jbeta segments was used. The CDR3 region of rearranged TCR beta genes was amplified from genomic DNA with a multiplex PCR assay. Amplified TCR beta libraries were sequenced as 87-base-pair reads on the Illumina HiSeq System. As for the original processing: A later analysis tallied some 79 million unique TCR beta chains across the 666 repertoires, and around 12 million of those chains were shared by two or more donors. Raw reads were error-corrected and collapsed into unique sequences with a nearest-neighbor algorithm that merged closely related sequences to remove PCR and sequencing errors. CDR3 sequences were aligned to IMGT reference sequences to assign V, D and J gene segments. For a sequence to be retained, a match of at least six nucleotides was required to both a V gene segment and a J gene segment. A rearrangement was called productive if the CDR3 had no stop codons and remained in frame with V and J, and every other rearrangement was called non-productive. CDR3 was defined according to IMGT convention as the region running from the second conserved V-encoded cysteine to the conserved J-encoded phenylalanine. Sequences without an unambiguous match to a single V gene segment were excluded from the earlier analysis of about 630 of the donors. In an earlier analysis of around 590 of the donors, a V segment was called functional when productive rearrangements were above 56.7%, and segregating when the standard deviation between donors exceeded 5%. A statistical classification framework was built to diagnose cytomegalovirus status from the catalog of TCR beta chain sequences. In a later analysis, TCR nucleotide sequences were compared against IMGT/GENE-DB human TR gene sequences so that V and J genes could be assigned. In a later analysis, CDR3 sequences and most-parsimonious VDJ recombination scenarios were assigned using the TCRdist pipeline. A later analysis defined each TCR beta chain by its CDR3 amino acid sequence plus V-gene family, and excluded reads lacking a unique V-gene family. A later analysis removed 500 to 650 highly shared, low-generation-probability nucleotide sequences to deal with suspected cross-contamination and a sequencing artifact. A later analysis calculated a clonal expansion index for each public chain from normalized within-repertoire ranks of inferred template counts. A later analysis computed generation probabilities with a VDJ recombination model fitted to out-of-frame rearrangements, and checked the results against IGoR. In a later analysis, TCR-TCR, TCR-HLA and TCR-CMV co-occurrence was scored with hypergeometric tests, and a repertoire-size bias correction was applied to TCR pairs. To estimate false discovery rates, a later analysis permuted the HLA or CMV assignments 20 times. In a later analysis, co-occurring TCRs were grouped using DBSCAN, and TCRdist sequence similarity was added for clustering within HLA-allele-positive subsets. Co-occurrence clustering excluded repertoires with fewer than 30,000 or more than 120,000 public chains, plus five with anomalous nucleotide sharing. TCRdb retrieved this table from immuneACCESS and kept in-frame rearrangements only. Not all clones are present; in checked studies, unresolved V genes account for under half, and no reason is known for the remainder. The V and J calls and clone size were taken over from that table, and D and trimming were inferred from the DNA. The table held for this sample gives 150,000 to 200,000 clones. The top ten hold 6.5% of the sample.

There are 14 amino acids in the CDR3, from cysteine to phenylalanine inclusive. The CDR3 DNA has 42 bases and is translated from base 1. The trim is 3 bases for V and 9 bases for J, with a gap of 15 bases between the germline ends. CDR1 and CDR2 were assigned from the germline V gene (reference sequence) as MNHEY and SMNVEV. Comment on this clone: Its antigen remains unidentified.

In total, just over 650 healthy bone marrow donors made up the cohort. At the time of sampling, all cohort members were nominally healthy, though unrecorded immune exposures were likely present. The donor was CMV seronegative and belonged to the group of roughly 330 seronegative cohort members. A peripheral blood sample was provided by each donor, and peripheral blood mononuclear cells were used for TCR beta sequencing. Genomic DNA was extracted from the blood cell samples with the Qiagen DNeasy Blood Extraction Kit. Sample: PBMCs. This sequence originates from a man aged 25-45 years in good health and CMV-seronegative. The chain links TRBV27 with TRBJ2-1, and perhaps TRBD1 as D gene, on 6 matching bases. The nucleotide sequence reads as follows: TGTGCCAGCAGTTTCTTCCGACAGGTCGCTGAGCAGTTCTTC. Translated, it reads CASSFFRQVAEQFF.